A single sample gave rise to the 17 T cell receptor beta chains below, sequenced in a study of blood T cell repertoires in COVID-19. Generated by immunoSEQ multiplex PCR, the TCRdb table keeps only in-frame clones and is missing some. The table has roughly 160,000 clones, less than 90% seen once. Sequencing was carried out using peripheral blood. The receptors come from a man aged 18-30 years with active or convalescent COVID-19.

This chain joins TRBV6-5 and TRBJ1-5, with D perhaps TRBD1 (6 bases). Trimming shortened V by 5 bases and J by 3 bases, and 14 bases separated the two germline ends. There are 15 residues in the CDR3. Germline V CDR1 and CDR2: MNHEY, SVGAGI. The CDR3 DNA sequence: TGTGCCAGCAGTCGCGGGGGGCAGACCAATCAGCCCCAGCATTTT. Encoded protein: CASSRGGQTNQPQHF.

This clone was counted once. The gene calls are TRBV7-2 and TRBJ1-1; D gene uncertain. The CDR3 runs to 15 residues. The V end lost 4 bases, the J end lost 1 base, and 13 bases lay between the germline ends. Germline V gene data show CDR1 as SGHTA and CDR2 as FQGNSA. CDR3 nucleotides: TGTGCCAGCAGCTGGAGCAAGGGAGGGAACACTGAAGCTTTCTTT. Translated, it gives CASSWSKGGNTEAFF.

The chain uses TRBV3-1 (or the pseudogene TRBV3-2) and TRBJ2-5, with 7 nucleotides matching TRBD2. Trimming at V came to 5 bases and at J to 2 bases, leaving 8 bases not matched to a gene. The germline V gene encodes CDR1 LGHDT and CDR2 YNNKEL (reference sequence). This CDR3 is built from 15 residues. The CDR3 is CASSDGAGPQETQYF. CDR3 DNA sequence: TGTGCCAGCAGCGACGGAGCGGGACCACAAGAGACCCAGTACTTC.

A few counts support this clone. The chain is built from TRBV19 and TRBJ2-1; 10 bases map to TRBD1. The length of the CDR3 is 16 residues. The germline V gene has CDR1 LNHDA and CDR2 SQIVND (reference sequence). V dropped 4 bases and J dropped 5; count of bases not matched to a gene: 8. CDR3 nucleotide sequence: TGTGCCAGTAGTACAAGACAGGGGGCGCGGGACAATGAGCAGTTCTTC. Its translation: CASSTRQGARDNEQFF.

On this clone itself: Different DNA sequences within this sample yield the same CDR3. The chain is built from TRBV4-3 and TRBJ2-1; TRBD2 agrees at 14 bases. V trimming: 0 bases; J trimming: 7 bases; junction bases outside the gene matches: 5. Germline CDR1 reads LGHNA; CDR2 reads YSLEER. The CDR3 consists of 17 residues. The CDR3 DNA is TGCGCCAGCAGCCAAGATTTGGGGACTAGCGGGAGTAATGAGCAGTTCTTC. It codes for CASSQDLGTSGSNEQFF.

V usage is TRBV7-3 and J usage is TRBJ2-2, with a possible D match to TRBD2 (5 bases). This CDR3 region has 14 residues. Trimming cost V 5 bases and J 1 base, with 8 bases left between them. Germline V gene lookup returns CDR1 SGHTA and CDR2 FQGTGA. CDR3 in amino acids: CASSLSGNTGELFF. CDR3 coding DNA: TGTGCCAGCAGCCTAAGCGGGAACACCGGGGAGCTGTTTTTT.

DNA of the CDR3: TGTGCCAGGGGGACAGGGGTAGGCTCCTATAATTCACCCCTCCACTTT. Its translation: CARGTGVGSYNSPLHF. The chain joins TRBV2 to TRBJ1-6; 10 bases map to TRBD1. The CDR3 sequence is 16 residues long. CDR1 SNHLY and CDR2 FYNNEI come from the germline V gene. The junction had 5 bases not matched to a gene; V was cut back by 9 bases and J by 0 bases.

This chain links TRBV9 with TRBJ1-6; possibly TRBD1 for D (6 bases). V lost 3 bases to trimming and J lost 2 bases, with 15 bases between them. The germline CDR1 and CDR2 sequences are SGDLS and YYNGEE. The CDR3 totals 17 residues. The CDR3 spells CASSEGGAMAYNSPLHF. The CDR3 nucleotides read TGTGCCAGCAGCGAAGGGGGGGCGATGGCCTATAATTCACCCCTCCACTTT.

The DNA for the CDR3 is TGTGCCAGCAGTTACGTCAACAGGGAATCTGAAGCTTTCTTT. It encodes CASSYVNRESEAFF. The chain combines TRBV6-5 with TRBJ1-1; the D gene is possibly TRBD1 (6 bases). Trimming took 2 bases from V and 6 from J, leaving 13 bases between them. This CDR3 region has 14 residues. The V gene's germline CDR1 is MNHEY and CDR2 SVGAGI.

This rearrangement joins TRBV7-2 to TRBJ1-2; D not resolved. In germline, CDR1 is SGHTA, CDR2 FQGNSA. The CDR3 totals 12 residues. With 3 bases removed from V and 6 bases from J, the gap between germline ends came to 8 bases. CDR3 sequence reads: CASSFYGDGYTF. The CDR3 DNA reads TGTGCCAGCAGCTTCTACGGGGATGGCTACACCTTC. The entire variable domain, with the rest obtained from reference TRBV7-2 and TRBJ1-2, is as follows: GAGVSQSPSNKVTEKGKDVELRCDPISGHTALYWYRQSLGQGLEFLIYFQGNSAPDKSGLPSDRFSAERTGGSVSTLTIQRTQQEDSAVYLCASSFYGDGYTFGSGTRLTVV.

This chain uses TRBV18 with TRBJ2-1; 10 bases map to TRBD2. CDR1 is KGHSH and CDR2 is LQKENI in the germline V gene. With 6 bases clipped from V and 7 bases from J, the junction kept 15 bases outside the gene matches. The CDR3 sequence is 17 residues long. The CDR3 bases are TGTGCCAGCTCGTCAAATCCCGTCAGCGGGAGGGAAAATGAGCAGTTCTTC. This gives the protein CASSSNPVSGRENEQFF.

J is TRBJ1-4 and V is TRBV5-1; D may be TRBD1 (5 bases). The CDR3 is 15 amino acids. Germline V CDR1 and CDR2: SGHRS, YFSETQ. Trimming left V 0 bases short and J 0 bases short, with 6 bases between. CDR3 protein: CASSLGTSTNEKLFF. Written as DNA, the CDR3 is TGCGCCAGCAGCTTGGGGACATCAACTAATGAAAAACTGTTTTTT. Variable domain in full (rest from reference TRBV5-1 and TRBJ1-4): KAGVTQTPRYLIKTRGQQVTLSCSPISGHRSVSWYQQTPGQGLQFLFEYFSETQRNKGNFPGRFSGRQFSNSRSEMNVSTLELGDSALYLCASSLGTSTNEKLFFGSGTQLSVL.

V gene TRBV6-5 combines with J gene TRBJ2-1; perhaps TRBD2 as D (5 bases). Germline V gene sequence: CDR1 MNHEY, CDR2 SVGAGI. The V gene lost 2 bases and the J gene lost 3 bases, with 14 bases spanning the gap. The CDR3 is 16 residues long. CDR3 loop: CASSYRRPGFYNEQFF. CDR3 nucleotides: TGTGCCAGCAGTTACCGCCGACCGGGGTTCTACAATGAGCAGTTCTTC.

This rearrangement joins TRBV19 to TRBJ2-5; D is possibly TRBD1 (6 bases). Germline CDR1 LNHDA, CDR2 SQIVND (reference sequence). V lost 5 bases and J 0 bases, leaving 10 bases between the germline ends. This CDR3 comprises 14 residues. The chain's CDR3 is CASSPWTDQETQYF. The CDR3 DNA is TGTGCCAGTAGTCCTTGGACAGACCAAGAGACCCAGTACTTC.

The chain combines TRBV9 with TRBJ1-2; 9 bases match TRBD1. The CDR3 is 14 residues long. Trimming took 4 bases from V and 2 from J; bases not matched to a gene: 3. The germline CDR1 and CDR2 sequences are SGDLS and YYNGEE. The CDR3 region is CASSPGQGNYGYTF. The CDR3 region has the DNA TGTGCCAGCAGCCCGGGACAGGGAAACTATGGCTACACCTTC.

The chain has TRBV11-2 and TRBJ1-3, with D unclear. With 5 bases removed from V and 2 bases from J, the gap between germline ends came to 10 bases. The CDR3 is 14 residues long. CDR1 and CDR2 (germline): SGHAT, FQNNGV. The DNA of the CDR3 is TGTGCCAGCAGCCGAGACAAGCCTGGAAACACCATATATTTT. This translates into CASSRDKPGNTIYF.

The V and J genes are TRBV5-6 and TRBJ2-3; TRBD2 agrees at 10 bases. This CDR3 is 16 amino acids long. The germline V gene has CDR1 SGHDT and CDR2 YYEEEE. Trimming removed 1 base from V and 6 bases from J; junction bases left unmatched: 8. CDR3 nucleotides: TGTGCCAGCAGCTTGAGGAGCGGGGGGGCCGGTGATACGCAGTATTTT. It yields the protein CASSLRSGGAGDTQYF.